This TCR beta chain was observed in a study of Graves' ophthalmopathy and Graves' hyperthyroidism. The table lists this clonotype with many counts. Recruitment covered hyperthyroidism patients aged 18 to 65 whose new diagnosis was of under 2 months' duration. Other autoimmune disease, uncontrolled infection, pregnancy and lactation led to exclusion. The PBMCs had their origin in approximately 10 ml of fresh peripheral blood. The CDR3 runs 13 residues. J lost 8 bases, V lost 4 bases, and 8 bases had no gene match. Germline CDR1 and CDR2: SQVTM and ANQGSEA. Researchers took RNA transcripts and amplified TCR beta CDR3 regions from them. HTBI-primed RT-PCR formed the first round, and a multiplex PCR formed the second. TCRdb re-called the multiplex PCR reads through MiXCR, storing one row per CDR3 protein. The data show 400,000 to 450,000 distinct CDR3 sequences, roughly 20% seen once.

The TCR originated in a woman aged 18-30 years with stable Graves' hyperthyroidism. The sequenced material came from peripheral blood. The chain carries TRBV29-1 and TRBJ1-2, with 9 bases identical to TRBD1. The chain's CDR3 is CSVVRDRVDGYTF. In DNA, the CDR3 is TGCAGCGTTGTCCGGGACAGGGTAGACGGCTACACCTTC.